Sequencing of this T cell receptor (beta chain) was carried out in a study of response to subunit inactivated influenza vaccine. TCRdb re-called the RT-PCR reads through MiXCR, storing one row per CDR3 protein. The sample yields roughly 460,000 distinct CDR3 sequences, 9.5% to 13% seen once. Regarding the study as a whole: After each seasonal influenza vaccination, few new T cells are recruited, the authors suggested.

Germline V gives CDR1 MNHEY, CDR2 SMNVEV (reference sequence). V gave up 6 bases and J gave up 4 bases, with 9 bases separating them. The CDR3 totals 12 residues. A few counts support this clonotype. The antigen remains undetermined. Source: PBMCs from blood, taken about 40 days after vaccination. V usage is TRBV27 and J usage is TRBJ1-1; D uncertain. The receptor comes from a man aged 50-60 years who received an inactivated influenza vaccine. The CDR3 coding sequence is TGTGCCAGCAGGGGAAGCGGCACTGAAGCTTTCTTT. Its protein product is CASRGSGTEAFF.